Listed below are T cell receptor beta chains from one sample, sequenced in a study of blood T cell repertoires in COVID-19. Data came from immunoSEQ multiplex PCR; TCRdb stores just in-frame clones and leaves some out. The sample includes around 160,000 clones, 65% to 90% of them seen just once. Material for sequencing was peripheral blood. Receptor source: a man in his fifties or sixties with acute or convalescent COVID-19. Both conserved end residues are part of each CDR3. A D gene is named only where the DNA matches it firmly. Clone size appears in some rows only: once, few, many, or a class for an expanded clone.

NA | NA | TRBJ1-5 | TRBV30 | CAWSLGNNQPQHF | TGTGCCTGGAGTCTAGGAAACAATCAGCCCCAGCATTTT
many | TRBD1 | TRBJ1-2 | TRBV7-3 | CASSNDRGRGYTF | TGTGCCAGCAGCAATGACAGGGGGCGCGGCTACACCTTC
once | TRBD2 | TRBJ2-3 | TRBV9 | CASSVTSGTDTQYF | TGTGCCAGCAGCGTAACTAGCGGCACAGATACGCAGTATTTT
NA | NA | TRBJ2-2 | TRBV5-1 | CASSTGVETGELFF | TGCGCCAGCTCAACGGGGGTCGAAACCGGGGAGCTGTTTTTT
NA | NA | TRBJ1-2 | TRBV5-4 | CAEGGNNYGYTF | TGTGCAGAGGGGGGGAATAACTATGGCTACACCTTC
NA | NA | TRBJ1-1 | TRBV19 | CASSTTPTVYNTEAFF | TGTGCCAGTAGTACCACACCGACAGTTTATAACACTGAAGCTTTCTTT
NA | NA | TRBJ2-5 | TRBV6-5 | CASSYVTEIQETQYF | TGTGCCAGCAGTTACGTTACAGAAATACAAGAGACCCAGTACTTC
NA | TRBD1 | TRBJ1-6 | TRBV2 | CASRRGQGDSPLHF | TGTGCCAGCAGGCGCGGACAGGGAGATTCACCCCTCCACTTT
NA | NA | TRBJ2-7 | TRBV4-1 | CASSQGSGQYF | TGCGCCAGCAGCCAAGGCTCGGGGCAGTACTTC
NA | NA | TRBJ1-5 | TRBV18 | CASSISSTGGAEAQPQHF | TGTGCCAGCTCAATTAGCTCGACGGGTGGGGCCGAGGCTCAGCCCCAGCATTTT